Listed here are 19 T cell receptor beta chains from one sample, sequenced in a study of radiation and T cells in renal cell carcinoma. Using immunoSEQ multiplex PCR, the repertoire was profiled, and TCRdb retains in-frame clones only, with some absent. The sample holds about 140,000 clones, 83% seen once. Indicated time point: baseline pretreatment blood. Treatment: 15 Gy SBRT to primary tumor, nephrectomy 4 weeks later. This specimen was blood, taken from a patient whose treatment included radiotherapy and nephrectomy. The receptors stem from a woman aged 45-65 years with renal cell carcinoma.

The V gene is TRBV30, the J gene TRBJ1-5; no clear D. Deletions cut 0 bases from V and 2 bases from J, with 8 bases between. CDR3 length: 14 residues. CDR1 and CDR2 from the germline V gene are GTSNPN and SVGIG (reference sequence). This chain's CDR3 is CAWSVGIGNQPQHF. CDR3 sequence (DNA): TGTGCCTGGAGTGTAGGGATCGGCAATCAGCCCCAGCATTTT.

The chain uses TRBV30 and TRBJ1-5, with 10 nucleotides matching TRBD1. V shed 0 bases and J 1 base; nucleotides not matched to a gene: 3. Germline-derived CDR1 and CDR2 are GTSNPN and SVGIG (reference sequence). The CDR3 has 16 residues. This CDR3 is CAWSVGGQGSNQPQHF. CDR3 DNA sequence: TGTGCCTGGAGTGTAGGGGGACAGGGGAGCAATCAGCCCCAGCATTTT. Drawing the rest from reference TRBV30 and TRBJ1-5, the complete variable domain is SQTIHQWPATLVQPVGSPLSLECTVEGTSNPNLYWYRQAAGRGLQLLFYSVGIGQISSEVPQNLSASRPQDRQFILSSKKLLLSDSGFYLCAWSVGGQGSNQPQHFGDGTRLSIL.

The rearrangement uses TRBV18 and TRBJ1-1, with D hard to call. V shed 3 bases and J shed 1 base, with 9 bases lying between them. CDR3 length equals 14 residues. Per the germline V gene, CDR1 is KGHSH and CDR2 is LQKENI. CDR3: CASSPSSKNTEAFF. The DNA of the CDR3 is TGTGCCAGCTCACCTTCTAGCAAGAACACTGAAGCTTTCTTT.

The gene calls are TRBV10-3 and TRBJ2-1; D is undetermined. Trimming stripped 5 bases from V and 10 bases from J, with 12 bases between. Per the germline V gene, CDR1 is ENHRY and CDR2 is SYGVKD. This CDR3 is 12 amino acids long. The DNA of the CDR3 is TGTGCCATCAGTCACACTGGTAAGGAGCAGTTCTTC. Protein: CAISHTGKEQFF.

The chain combines TRBV10-3 with TRBJ1-2, with 10 bases fitting TRBD1. The CDR3 sequence is 14 residues long. Germline-derived CDR1 and CDR2 are ENHRY and SYGVKD. With V trimmed by 4 bases and J by 4 bases, 3 bases remained unmatched. The CDR3, as DNA: TGTGCCATCAGTGGGGACAGGGGACTCTATGGCTACACCTTC. This gives the protein CAISGDRGLYGYTF.

This sequence joins TRBV4-3 and TRBJ2-1; D unresolved. The V gene lost 3 bases and the J gene lost 6 bases, with 9 bases spanning the gap. CDR3 size: 13 residues. The V gene's germline CDR1 is LGHNA and CDR2 YSLEER. The CDR3 sequence is CASSQGPPNEQFF. The DNA of the CDR3 is TGCGCCAGCAGCCAGGGTCCGCCCAATGAGCAGTTCTTC.

V gene TRBV15 combines with J gene TRBJ1-2; D is ambiguous. Germline V gene data show CDR1 as LNHNV and CDR2 as YYDKDF (reference sequence). The V end was cut by 0 bases, the J end by 0 bases, with 11 bases between. The CDR3 has 16 amino acids. DNA of the CDR3: TGTGCCACCAGCAGAGATTGGCAGGACTCTAACTATGGCTACACCTTC. It yields the protein CATSRDWQDSNYGYTF.

The rearrangement links TRBV28 to TRBJ2-5; D gene ambiguous. The CDR3 runs to 14 residues. The germline V gene has CDR1 MDHEN and CDR2 SYDVKM. The ends were cut back, 5 bases at V and 3 bases at J, with 13 bases in the middle. Here the CDR3 reads CASSAAKGKETQYF. The CDR3 DNA sequence: TGTGCCAGCAGTGCTGCGAAGGGAAAAGAGACCCAGTACTTC.

About this clone: One end of the junction varies from germline; a read error may be responsible. The chain has TRBV5-4 and TRBJ1-4; D is undetermined. The CDR3 covers 14 residues. Germline-derived CDR1 and CDR2 are SGHNT and YYREEE (reference sequence). Here the CDR3 DNA reads TGTGCCAGCAGATTGGAACCGGAGGGAGAAAAACTGTTTTTT. Translation gives CASRLEPEGEKLFF.

This clone was detected once. The chain carries TRBV6-5 and TRBJ1-1; no firm D call. V was clipped by 5 bases and J by 4 bases, with 5 bases between them. This CDR3 has 11 residues. Germline CDR1 reads MNHEY; CDR2 reads SVGAGI. CDR3 sequence (DNA): TGTGCCAGCAGTGAAACCACTGAAGCTTTCTTT. Its protein is CASSETTEAFF.

This chain links TRBV9 with TRBJ2-2, with a weak D call TRBD1 (5 bases). The CDR3 consists of 16 residues. V was clipped by 3 bases and J by 0 bases, with 12 bases between them. Germline V gene lookup returns CDR1 SGDLS and CDR2 YYNGEE. The CDR3 sequence: CASSARQRANTGELFF. The CDR3 DNA is TGTGCCAGCAGCGCGAGACAGCGAGCGAACACCGGGGAGCTGTTTTTT.

The genes are TRBV7-9 and TRBJ2-4; D gene uncertain. This CDR3 contains 13 residues. Germline V gene lookup returns CDR1 SEHNR and CDR2 FQNEAQ (reference sequence). Trimming cost V 2 bases and J 14 bases, with 16 bases left between them. The CDR3, as DNA: TGTGCCAGCAGCTTATCAAACGGCGGCTTTGAGTACTTC. Translating it yields CASSLSNGGFEYF.

The V and J genes are TRBV5-4 and TRBJ1-2, with a possible D match to TRBD1 (5 bases). Per the germline V gene, CDR1 is SGHNT and CDR2 is YYREEE (reference sequence). The CDR3 is 14 amino acids. V was shortened by 3 bases and J by 4 bases, with 13 bases between the two germline ends. Written as DNA, the CDR3 is TGTGCCAGCAGCTCTTCGACAGTGCTCTATGGCTACACCTTC. Translated: CASSSSTVLYGYTF.

This chain links TRBV5-1 with TRBJ2-1, with 11 bases lining up with TRBD1. The V gene end was trimmed by 2 bases and the J gene end by 7 bases; junction bases not matched to a gene: 2. The CDR3 has 14 residues. Germline CDR1 SGHRS, CDR2 YFSETQ. CDR3 nucleotide sequence: TGCGCCAGCAGCTTCGGGACAGGGGGGAATGAGCAGTTCTTC. Protein product: CASSFGTGGNEQFF.

This sequence joins TRBV14 and TRBJ2-3; 8 positions match TRBD2. Germline-derived CDR1 and CDR2 are SGHDN and FVKESK. The CDR3 loop spans 16 amino acids. V lost 2 bases to trimming and J lost 3 bases; unmatched junction nucleotides: 7. The CDR3 DNA is TGTGCCAGCAGCCAATTTGCGGCGGGAGGTACAGATACGCAGTATTTT. This encodes CASSQFAAGGTDTQYF.

This sequence joins TRBV19 and TRBJ2-7; D is uncertain. The CDR3 has 14 residues. From germline, CDR1 is LNHDA and CDR2 SQIVND (reference sequence). Trimming removed 4 bases at V and 2 bases at J, with 12 bases between. CDR3 protein: CASSRGYSTYEQYF. The CDR3 nucleotides are TGTGCCAGTAGTAGGGGATACAGCACCTACGAGCAGTACTTC.

V and J are TRBV5-4 and TRBJ1-2; 7 bases are shared with TRBD1. CDR1 SGHNT and CDR2 YYREEE come from the germline V gene (reference sequence). This CDR3 is built from 14 residues. With V trimmed by 3 bases and J by 8 bases, 10 bases remained unmatched. The CDR3 spells CASSSTQGKYGYTF. CDR3 in DNA: TGTGCCAGCAGCTCTACACAGGGGAAGTACGGCTACACCTTC.

This chain uses TRBV2 with TRBJ2-7; 10 nucleotides match TRBD1. Germline loops: CDR1 SNHLY, CDR2 FYNNEI. The CDR3 has 12 residues. Losses at the gene ends were 8 bases for V and 5 bases for J; bases not matched to a gene: 3. CDR3 in amino acids: CASGTGVHEQYF. The CDR3 nucleotides read TGTGCCAGCGGGACAGGGGTCCACGAGCAGTACTTC.

The rearrangement joins TRBV30 to TRBJ1-2; 7 nucleotides line up with TRBD1. Germline V CDR1 and CDR2: GTSNPN, SVGIG (reference sequence). The CDR3 is made up of 13 amino acids. V trimming: 4 bases; J trimming: 5 bases; junction bases outside the gene matches: 7. The CDR3 reads CAWNLDRLYGYTF. The CDR3 DNA reads TGTGCCTGGAATCTGGACAGGTTATATGGCTACACCTTC.